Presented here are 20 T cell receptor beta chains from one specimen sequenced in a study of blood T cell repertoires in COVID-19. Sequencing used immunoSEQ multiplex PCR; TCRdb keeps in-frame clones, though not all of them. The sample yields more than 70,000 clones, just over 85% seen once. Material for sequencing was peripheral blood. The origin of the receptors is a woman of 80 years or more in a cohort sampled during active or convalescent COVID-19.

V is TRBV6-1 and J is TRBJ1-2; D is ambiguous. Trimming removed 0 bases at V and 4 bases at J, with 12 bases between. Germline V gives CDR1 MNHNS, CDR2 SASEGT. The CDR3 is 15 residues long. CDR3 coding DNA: TGTGCCAGCAGTGAAGCGATAACATCGGGCTATGGCTACACCTTC. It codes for CASSEAITSGYGYTF.

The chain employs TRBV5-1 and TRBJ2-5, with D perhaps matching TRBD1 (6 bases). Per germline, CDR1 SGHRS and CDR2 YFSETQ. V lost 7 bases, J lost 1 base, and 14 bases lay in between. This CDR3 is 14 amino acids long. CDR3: CASGPGQVQETQYF. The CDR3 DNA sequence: TGCGCCAGCGGACCGGGACAAGTCCAAGAGACCCAGTACTTC.

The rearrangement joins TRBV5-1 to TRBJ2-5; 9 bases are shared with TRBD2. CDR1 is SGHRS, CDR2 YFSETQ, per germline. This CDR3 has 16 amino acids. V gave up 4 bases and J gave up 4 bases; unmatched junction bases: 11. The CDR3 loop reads CASSPGNSGSLETQYF. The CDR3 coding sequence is TGCGCCAGCAGCCCGGGCAATAGCGGGAGTTTAGAGACCCAGTACTTC.

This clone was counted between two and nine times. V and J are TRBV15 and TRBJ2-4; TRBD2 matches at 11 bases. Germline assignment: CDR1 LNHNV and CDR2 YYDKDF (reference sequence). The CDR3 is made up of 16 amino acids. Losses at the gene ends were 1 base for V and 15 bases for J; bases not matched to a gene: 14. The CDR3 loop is CATSRGASGRTGVGYF. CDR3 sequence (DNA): TGTGCCACCAGCAGAGGGGCTAGCGGGAGGACCGGGGTTGGGTACTTC.

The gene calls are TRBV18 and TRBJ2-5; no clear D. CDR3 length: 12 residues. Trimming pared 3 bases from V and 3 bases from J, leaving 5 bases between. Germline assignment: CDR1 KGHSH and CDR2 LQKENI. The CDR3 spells CASSPSEETQYF. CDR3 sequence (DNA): TGTGCCAGCTCACCTAGTGAAGAGACCCAGTACTTC.

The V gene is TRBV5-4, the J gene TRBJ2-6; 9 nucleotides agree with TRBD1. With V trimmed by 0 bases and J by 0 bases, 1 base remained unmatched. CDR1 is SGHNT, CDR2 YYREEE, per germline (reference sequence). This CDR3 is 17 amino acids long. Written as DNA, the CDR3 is TGTGCCAGCAGCTTGGTGACAGGGGGCTCTGGGGCCAACGTCCTGACTTTC. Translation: CASSLVTGGSGANVLTF.

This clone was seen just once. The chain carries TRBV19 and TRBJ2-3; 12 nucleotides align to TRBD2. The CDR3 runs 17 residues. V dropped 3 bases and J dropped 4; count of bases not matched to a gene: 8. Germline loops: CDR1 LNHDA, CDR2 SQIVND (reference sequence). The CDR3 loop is CASSIRRLAGEPDTQYF. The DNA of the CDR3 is TGTGCCAGTAGTATCCGCAGACTAGCGGGAGAACCAGATACGCAGTATTTT.

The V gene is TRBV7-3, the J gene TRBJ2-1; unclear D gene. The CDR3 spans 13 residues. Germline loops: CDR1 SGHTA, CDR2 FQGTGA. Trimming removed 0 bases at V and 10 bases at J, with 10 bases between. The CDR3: CASSLTGQPEQFF. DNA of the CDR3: TGTGCCAGCAGCTTAACGGGCCAACCAGAGCAGTTCTTC.

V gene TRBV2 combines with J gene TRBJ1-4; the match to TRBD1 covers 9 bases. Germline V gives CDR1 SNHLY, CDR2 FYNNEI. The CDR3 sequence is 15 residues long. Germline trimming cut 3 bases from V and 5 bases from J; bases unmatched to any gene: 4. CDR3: CASSEDRGGNEKLFF. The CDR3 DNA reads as TGTGCCAGCAGTGAGGACAGGGGTGGGAATGAAAAACTGTTTTTT.

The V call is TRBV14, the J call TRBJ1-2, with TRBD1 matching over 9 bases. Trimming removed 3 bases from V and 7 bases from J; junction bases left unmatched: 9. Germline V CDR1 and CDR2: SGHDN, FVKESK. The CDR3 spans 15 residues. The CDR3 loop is CASSQAGTGSFGYTF. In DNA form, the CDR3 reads TGTGCCAGCAGCCAGGCCGGGACAGGGTCTTTTGGCTACACCTTC.

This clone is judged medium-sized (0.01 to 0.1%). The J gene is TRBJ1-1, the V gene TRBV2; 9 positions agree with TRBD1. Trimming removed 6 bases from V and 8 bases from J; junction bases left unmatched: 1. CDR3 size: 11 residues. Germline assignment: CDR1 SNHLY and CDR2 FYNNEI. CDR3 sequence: CASRGTGEAFF. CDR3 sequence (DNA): TGTGCCAGCAGGGGGACAGGGGAAGCTTTCTTT.

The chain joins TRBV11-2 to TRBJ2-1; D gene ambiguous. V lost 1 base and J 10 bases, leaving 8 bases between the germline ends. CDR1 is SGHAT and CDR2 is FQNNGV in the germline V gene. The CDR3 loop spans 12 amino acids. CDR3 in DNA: TGTGCCAGCAGCTTAGTCCCGACAGAGCAGTTCTTC. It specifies CASSLVPTEQFF.

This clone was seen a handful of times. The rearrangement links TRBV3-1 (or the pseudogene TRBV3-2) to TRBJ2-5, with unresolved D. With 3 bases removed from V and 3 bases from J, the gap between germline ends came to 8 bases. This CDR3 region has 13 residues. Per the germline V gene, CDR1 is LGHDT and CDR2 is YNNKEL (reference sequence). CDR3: CASSHLSEETQYF. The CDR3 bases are TGTGCCAGCAGCCACCTAAGCGAAGAGACCCAGTACTTC.

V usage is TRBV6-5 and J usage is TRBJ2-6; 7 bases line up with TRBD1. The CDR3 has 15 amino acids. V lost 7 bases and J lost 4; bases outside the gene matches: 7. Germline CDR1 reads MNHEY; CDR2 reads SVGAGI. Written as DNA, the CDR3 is TGTGCCAGCACCTTGACAGGGTCCGGGGCCAACGTCCTGACTTTC. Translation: CASTLTGSGANVLTF.

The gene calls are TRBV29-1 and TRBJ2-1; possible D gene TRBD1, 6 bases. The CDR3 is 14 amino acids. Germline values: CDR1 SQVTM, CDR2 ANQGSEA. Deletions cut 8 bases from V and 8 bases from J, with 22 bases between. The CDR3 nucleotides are TGCAGCTTCCGGTTCGCAGGGGATATAGATGAGCAGTTCTTC. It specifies CSFRFAGDIDEQFF.

The CDR3 loop reads CASITTAQLRTGELFF. The CDR3 bases are TGTGCCAGTATCACTACCGCTCAACTCCGTACCGGGGAGCTGTTTTTT. The chain links TRBV19 to TRBJ2-2; D remains ambiguous. The CDR3 is 16 residues long. Germline V gene sequence: CDR1 LNHDA, CDR2 SQIVND (reference sequence). V shed 7 bases and J shed 5 bases, with 20 bases lying between them.

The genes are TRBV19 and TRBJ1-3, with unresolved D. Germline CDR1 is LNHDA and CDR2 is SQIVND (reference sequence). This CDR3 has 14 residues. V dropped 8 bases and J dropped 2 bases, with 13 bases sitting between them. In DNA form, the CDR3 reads TGTGCCAGTGGACCCGCGAGGGCTGGAAACACCATATATTTT. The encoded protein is CASGPARAGNTIYF.

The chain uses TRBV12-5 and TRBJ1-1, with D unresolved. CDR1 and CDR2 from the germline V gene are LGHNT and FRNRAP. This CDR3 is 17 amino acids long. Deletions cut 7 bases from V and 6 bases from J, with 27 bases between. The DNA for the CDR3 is TGTGCTAGTGCCCTGCAATCCAGGCCAACCGGGGTTGCTGAAGCTTTCTTT. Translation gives CASALQSRPTGVAEAFF.

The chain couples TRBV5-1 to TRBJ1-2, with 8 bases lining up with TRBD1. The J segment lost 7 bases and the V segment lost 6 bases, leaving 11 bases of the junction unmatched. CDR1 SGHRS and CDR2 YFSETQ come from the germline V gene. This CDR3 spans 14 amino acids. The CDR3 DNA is TGCGCCAGCAACCCCGGACAGGGCGCGGGTGGCTACACCTTC. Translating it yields CASNPGQGAGGYTF.

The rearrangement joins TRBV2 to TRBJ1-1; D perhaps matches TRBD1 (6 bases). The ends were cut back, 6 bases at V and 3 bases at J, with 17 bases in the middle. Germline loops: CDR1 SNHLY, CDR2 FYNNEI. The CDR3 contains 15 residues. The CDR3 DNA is TGTGCCAGCAGACAGGGTGTGGGCGTTTACACTGAAGCTTTCTTT. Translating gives CASRQGVGVYTEAFF.